Described below is a single T cell receptor (beta chain) sequence and its context. These data originate in a study of technical replicates of blood from a handful of donors. V dropped 4 bases and J dropped 1; count of bases not matched to a gene: 3. Germline-derived CDR1 and CDR2 are MNHEY and SVGAGI. This CDR3 has 15 amino acids. The assay was immunoSEQ multiplex PCR, and TCRdb's table has in-frame clones only and misses some. The profile covers 65,000 to 90,000 clones, with nearly 99% appearing a single time and approximately 0.2% taken by the ten largest. V is TRBV6-5 and J is TRBJ2-3, with 9 bases identical to TRBD2. This receptor was identified in a human donor in good health. The sample taken for sequencing was T cells isolated from PBMCs. The CDR3: CASSFSGGGTDTQYF. As DNA, the CDR3 is TGTGCCAGCAGTTTTAGCGGGGGAGGCACAGATACGCAGTATTTT.